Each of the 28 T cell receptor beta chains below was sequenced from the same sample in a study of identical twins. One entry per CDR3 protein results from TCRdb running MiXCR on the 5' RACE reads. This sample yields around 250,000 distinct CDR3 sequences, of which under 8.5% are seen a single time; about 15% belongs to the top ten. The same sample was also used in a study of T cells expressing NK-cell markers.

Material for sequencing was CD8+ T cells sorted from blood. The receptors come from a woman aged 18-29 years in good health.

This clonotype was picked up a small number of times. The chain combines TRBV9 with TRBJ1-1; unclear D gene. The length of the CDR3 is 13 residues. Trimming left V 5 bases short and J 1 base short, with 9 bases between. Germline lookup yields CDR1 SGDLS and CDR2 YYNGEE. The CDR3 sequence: CASRDGKNTEAFF. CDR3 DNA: TGTGCCAGCAGGGACGGAAAGAACACTGAAGCTTTCTTT.

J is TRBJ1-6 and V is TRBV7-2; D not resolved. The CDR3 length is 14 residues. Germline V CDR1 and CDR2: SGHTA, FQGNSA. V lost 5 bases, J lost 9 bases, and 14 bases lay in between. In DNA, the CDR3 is TGTGCCAGCAGCCTGACACCCTCGGGTTCACCCCTCCACTTT. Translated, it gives CASSLTPSGSPLHF.

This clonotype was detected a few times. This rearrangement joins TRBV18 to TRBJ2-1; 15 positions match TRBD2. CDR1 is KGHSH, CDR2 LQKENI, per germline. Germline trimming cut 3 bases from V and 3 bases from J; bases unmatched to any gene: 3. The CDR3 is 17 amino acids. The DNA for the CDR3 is TGTGCCAGCTCACCGGGGACTAGCGGGGGGTTCTACAATGAGCAGTTCTTC. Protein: CASSPGTSGGFYNEQFF.

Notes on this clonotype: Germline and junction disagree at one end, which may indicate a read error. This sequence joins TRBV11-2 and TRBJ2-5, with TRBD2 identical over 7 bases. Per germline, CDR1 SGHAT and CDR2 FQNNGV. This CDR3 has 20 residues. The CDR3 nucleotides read TGTGCCAGCAGCCTTCTCGCCCGGACTAGTATTAAGTGGTCAAGAGAGGCCCAGTACTTC. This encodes CASSLLARTSIKWSREAQYF.

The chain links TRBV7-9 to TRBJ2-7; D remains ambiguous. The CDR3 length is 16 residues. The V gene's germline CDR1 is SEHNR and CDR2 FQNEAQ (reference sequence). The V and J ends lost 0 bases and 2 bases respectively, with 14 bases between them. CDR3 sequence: CASSLAESLSAYEQYF. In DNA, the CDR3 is TGTGCCAGCAGCTTAGCCGAGTCCCTTTCCGCCTACGAGCAGTACTTC.

The CDR3 reads CSASRVRALNTEAFF. The CDR3 DNA follows: TGCAGTGCTTCAAGGGTCAGGGCCTTGAACACTGAAGCTTTCTTT. The chain is built from TRBV20-1 and TRBJ1-1; possibly TRBD1 for D (5 bases). CDR1 and CDR2 (germline): DFQATT, SNEGSKA (reference sequence). Deletions cut 5 bases from V and 0 bases from J, with 16 bases between. The CDR3 consists of 15 residues.

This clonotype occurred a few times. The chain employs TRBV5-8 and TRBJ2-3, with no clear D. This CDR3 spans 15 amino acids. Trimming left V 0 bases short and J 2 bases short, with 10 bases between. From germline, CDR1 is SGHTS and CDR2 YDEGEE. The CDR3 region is CASSLGGELTDTQYF. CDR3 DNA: TGTGCCAGCAGCTTGGGCGGAGAACTCACAGATACGCAGTATTTT.

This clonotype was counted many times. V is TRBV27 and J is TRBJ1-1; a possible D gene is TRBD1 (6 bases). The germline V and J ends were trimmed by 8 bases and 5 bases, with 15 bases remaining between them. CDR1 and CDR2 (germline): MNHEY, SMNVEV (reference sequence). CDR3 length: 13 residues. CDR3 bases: TGTGCCAGCTCCCTAGGGGGGTTTACTGAAGCTTTCTTT. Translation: CASSLGGFTEAFF.

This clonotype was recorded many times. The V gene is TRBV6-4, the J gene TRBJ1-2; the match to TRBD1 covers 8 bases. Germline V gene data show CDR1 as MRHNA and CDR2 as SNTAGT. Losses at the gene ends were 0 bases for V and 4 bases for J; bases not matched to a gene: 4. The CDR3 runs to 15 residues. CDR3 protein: CASSDSPGQGYGYTF. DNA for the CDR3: TGTGCCAGCAGTGACTCCCCTGGACAGGGCTATGGCTACACCTTC.

The CDR3, as DNA: TGTGCCAGCACGGGAGAAGCGGGGGCCTCCTACAATGAGCAGTTCTTC. Amino acids: CASTGEAGASYNEQFF. This chain links TRBV12-3 or TRBV12-4 with TRBJ2-1; TRBD2 agrees at 8 bases. CDR3 length: 16 amino acids. J lost 0 bases, V lost 7 bases, and 8 bases had no gene match.

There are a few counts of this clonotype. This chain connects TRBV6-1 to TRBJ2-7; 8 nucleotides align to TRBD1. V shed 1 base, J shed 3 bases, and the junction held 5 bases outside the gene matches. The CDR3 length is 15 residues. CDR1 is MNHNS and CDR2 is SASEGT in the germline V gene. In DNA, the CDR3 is TGTGCCAGCAGTGAAGGGACAGGGCTTGACTACGAGCAGTACTTC. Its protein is CASSEGTGLDYEQYF.

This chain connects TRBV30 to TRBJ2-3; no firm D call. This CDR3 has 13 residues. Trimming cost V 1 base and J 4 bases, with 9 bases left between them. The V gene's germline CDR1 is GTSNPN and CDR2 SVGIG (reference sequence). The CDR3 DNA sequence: TGTGCCTGGAGTGCGGCACCCCCAGATACGCAGTATTTT. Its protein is CAWSAAPPDTQYF.

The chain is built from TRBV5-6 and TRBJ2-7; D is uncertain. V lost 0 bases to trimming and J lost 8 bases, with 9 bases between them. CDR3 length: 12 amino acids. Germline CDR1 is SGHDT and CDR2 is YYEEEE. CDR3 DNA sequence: TGTGCCAGCAGCTTGGGACCGAGCAAGCAGTACTTC. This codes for CASSLGPSKQYF.

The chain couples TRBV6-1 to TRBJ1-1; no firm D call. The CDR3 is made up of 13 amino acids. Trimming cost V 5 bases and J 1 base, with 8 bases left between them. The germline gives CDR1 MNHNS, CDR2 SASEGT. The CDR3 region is CASSLAPNTEAFF. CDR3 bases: TGTGCCAGCAGTCTCGCACCGAACACTGAAGCTTTCTTT.

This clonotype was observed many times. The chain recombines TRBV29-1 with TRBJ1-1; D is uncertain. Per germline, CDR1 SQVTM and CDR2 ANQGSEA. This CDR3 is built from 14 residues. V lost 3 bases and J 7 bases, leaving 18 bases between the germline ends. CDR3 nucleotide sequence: TGCAGCGTTGAGTTGGTTCCGGCGGGGTTTGAAGCTTTCTTT. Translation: CSVELVPAGFEAFF.

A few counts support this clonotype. CDR3 sequence reads: CASSSTFSGGRTGELFF. In nucleotides, the CDR3 is TGTGCCAGCAGCTCCACCTTCAGCGGAGGGAGGACCGGGGAGCTGTTTTTT. The rearrangement joins TRBV11-3 to TRBJ2-2; tentative D call: TRBD2 (6 bases). Trimming cost V 4 bases and J 5 bases, with 20 bases left between them. Per germline, CDR1 SGHNT and CDR2 YENEEA. The CDR3 sequence is 17 residues long.

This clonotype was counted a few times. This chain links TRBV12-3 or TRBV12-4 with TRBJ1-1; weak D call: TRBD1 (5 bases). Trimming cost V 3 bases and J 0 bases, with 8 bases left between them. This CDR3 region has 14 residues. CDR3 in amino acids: CASSFSGMNTEAFF. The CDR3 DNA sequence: TGTGCCAGCAGTTTTTCAGGGATGAACACTGAAGCTTTCTTT.

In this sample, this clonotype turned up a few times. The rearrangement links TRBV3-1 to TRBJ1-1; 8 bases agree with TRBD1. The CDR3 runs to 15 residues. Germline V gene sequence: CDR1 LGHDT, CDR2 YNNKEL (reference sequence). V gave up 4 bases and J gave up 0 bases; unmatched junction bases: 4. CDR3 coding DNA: TGTGCCAGCAGCCCGACGGGACAGGTGAACACTGAAGCTTTCTTT. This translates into CASSPTGQVNTEAFF.

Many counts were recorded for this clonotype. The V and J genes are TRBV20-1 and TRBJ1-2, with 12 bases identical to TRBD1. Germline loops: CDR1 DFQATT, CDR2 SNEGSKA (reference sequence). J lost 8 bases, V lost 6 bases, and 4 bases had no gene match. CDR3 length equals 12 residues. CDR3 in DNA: TGCAGTGCCCCGGGACAGGGGGCGGGCTACACCTTC. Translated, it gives CSAPGQGAGYTF.

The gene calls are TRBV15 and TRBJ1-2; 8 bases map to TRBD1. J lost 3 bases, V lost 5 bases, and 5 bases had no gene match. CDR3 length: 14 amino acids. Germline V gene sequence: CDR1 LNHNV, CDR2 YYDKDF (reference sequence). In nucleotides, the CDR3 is TGTGCCACCAGCTTTCTGACAGGGGACTATGGCTACACCTTC. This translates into CATSFLTGDYGYTF.

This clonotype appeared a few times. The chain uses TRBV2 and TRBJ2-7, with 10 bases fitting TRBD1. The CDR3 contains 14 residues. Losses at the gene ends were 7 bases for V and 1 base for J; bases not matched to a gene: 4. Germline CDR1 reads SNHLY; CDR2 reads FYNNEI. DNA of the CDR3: TGTGCCAGCACTTCGGACAGGGGGTCCTACGAGCAGTACTTC. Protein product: CASTSDRGSYEQYF.

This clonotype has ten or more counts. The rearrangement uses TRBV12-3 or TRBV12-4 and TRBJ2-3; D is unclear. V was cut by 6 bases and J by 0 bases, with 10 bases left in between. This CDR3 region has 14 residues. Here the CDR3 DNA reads TGTGCCAGCAGCCCAGGACCAAGCACAGATACGCAGTATTTT. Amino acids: CASSPGPSTDTQYF.

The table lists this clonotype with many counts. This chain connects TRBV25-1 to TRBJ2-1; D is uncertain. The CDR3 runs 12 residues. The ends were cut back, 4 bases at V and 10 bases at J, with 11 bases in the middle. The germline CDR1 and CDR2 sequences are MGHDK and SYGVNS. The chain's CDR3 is CASSVTGKEQFF. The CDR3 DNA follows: TGTGCCAGCAGTGTCACTGGAAAAGAGCAGTTCTTC.

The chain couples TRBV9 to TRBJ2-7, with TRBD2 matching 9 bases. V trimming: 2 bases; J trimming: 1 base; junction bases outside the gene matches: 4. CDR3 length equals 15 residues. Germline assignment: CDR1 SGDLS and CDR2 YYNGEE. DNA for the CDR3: TGTGCCAGCAGCGTCGGACTAGCGCGTTCCTACGAGCAGTACTTC. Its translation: CASSVGLARSYEQYF. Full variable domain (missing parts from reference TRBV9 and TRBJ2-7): DSGVTQTPKHLITATGQRVTLRCSPRSGDLSVYWYQQSLDQGLQFLIQYYNGEERAKGNILERFSAQQFPDLHSELNLSSLELGDSALYFCASSVGLARSYEQYFGPGTRLTVT.

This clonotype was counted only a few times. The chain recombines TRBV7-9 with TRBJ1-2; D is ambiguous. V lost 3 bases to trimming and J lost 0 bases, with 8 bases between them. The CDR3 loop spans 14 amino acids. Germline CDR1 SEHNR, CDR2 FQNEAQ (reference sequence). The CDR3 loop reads CASSLTLSNYGYTF. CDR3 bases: TGTGCCAGCAGCTTGACACTTTCTAACTATGGCTACACCTTC.

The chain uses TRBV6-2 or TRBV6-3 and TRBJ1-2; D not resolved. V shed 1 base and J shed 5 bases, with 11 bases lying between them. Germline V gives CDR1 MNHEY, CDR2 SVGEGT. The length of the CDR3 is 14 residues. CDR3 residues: CASSYWNSPYGYTF. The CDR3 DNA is TGTGCCAGCAGTTACTGGAACAGCCCTTATGGCTACACCTTC.

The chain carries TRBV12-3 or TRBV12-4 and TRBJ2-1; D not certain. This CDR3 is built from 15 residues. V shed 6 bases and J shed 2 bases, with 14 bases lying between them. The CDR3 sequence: CASSLVVRAYNEQFF. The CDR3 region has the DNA TGTGCCAGCAGCCTCGTAGTTAGGGCCTACAATGAGCAGTTCTTC.

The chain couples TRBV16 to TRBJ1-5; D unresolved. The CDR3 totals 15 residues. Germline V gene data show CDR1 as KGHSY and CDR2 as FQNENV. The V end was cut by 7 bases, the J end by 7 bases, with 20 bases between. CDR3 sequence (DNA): TGTGCCAGCACCCTCGCCCTGGCTGGGAAACAGCCCCAGCATTTT. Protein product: CASTLALAGKQPQHF.